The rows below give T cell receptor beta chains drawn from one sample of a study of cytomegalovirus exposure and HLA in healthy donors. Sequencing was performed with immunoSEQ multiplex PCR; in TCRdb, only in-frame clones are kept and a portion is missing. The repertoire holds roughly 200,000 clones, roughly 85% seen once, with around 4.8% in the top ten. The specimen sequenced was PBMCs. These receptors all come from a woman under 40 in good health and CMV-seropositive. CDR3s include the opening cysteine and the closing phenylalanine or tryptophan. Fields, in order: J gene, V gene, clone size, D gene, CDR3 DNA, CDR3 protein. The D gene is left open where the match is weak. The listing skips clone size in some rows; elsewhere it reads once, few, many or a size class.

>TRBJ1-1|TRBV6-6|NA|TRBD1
TGTGCCAGCAGTTACACGGCAGGGGGTATAGCTGAAGCTTTCTTT
CASSYTAGGIAEAFF
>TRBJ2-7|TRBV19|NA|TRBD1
TGTGCCAGTAGTATTCGGACAGGGGCCTACGAGCAGTACTTC
CASSIRTGAYEQYF
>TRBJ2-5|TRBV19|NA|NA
TGTGCCAGTAGTATAGGCCCCTACCGAGCGTTGGGCCAAGAGACCCAGTACTTC
CASSIGPYRALGQETQYF
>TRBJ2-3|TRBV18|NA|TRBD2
TGTGCCAGCTCACAGACTAGCGGGGAAGATACGCAGTATTTT
CASSQTSGEDTQYF
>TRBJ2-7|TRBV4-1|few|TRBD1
TGCGCCAGCAGCCAGGGCGGGACAGGGTCCTACGAGCAGTACTTC
CASSQGGTGSYEQYF
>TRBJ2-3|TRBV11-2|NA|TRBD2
TGTGCCAGCAGCTTTAGGGGAGCGGGGGGCTCAGATACGCAGTATTTT
CASSFRGAGGSDTQYF
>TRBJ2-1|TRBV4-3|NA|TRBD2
TGCGCCAGCAGCCAAGATAAAACTAGCGGGGGCCTGAGCTCCTACAATGAGCAGTTCTTC
CASSQDKTSGGLSSYNEQFF
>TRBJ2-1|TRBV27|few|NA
TGTGCCAGCAGTTTCACAGGGAATGAGCAGTTCTTC
CASSFTGNEQFF
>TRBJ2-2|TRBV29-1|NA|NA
TGCACTTATAAATTGAGGCACGGGGAGCTGTTTTTT
CTYKLRHGELFF
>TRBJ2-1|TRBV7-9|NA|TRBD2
TGTGCCAGCAGCTTAGGGGACTATTGGTACAATGAGCAGTTCTTC
CASSLGDYWYNEQFF
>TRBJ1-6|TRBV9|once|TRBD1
TGTGCCAGCAGCGTAGGACAGGGAGTATCACCCCTCCACTTT
CASSVGQGVSPLHF
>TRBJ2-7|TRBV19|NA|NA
TGTGCCAGCCCTCTTCACGAGCAGTACTTC
CASPLHEQYF
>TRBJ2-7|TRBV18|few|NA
TGTGCCAGCTCACCCCGAGCGACGGTAACCTCCCCCTACGAGCAGTACTTC
CASSPRATVTSPYEQYF
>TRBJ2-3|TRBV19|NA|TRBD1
TGTGCCAGTAGTTCCGGGACAGGGGTGGAGGATACGCAGTATTTT
CASSSGTGVEDTQYF
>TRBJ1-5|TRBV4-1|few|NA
TGTGCCAGCAGCCAAGGCCCGACAGGTAATCAGCCCCAGCATTTT
CASSQGPTGNQPQHF
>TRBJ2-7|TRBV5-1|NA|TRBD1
TGCGCCAGCAGCTTGGCCGGACAGGGGTCCTCCTACGAGCAGTACTTC
CASSLAGQGSSYEQYF
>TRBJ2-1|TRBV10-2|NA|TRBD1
TGCGCCTCGACCACCGGGACAGGGGTCCACAATGAGCAGTTCTTC
CASTTGTGVHNEQFF
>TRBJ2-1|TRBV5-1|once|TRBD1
TGCGCCAGCAGCTTGGTACAGGGGGCCCCCTACAATGAGCAGTTCTTC
CASSLVQGAPYNEQFF
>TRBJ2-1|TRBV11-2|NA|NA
TGTGCCAGCAGTCCGGTGGGGGGTAGGGGTAGTAATGAGCAGTTCTTC
CASSPVGGRGSNEQFF
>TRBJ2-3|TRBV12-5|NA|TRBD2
TGTGCTAGTGGCTCCGGGACTAGGAAAACCCAAACGCAGTATTTT
CASGSGTRKTQTQYF
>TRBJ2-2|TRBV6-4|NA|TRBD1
TGTGCCAGCAGTGAGAGGACAGGGCGGACCGGGGAGCTGTTTTTT
CASSERTGRTGELFF
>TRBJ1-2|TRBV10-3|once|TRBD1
TGTGCCATCAGTGAGGGCAGGGGGCTTGACACCTTC
CAISEGRGLDTF
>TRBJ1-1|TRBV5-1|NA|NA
TGCGCCAGCAGCACCTCGGGGGGTAACACTGAAGCTTTCTTT
CASSTSGGNTEAFF
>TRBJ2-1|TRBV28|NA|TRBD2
TGTGCCAGCCGACTAGCGAGGAGCTCCTACAATGAGCAGTTCTTC
CASRLARSSYNEQFF
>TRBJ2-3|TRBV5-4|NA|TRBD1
TGTGCCAGCAGCTTGCCCAAGGACAGGGACACAGATACGCAGTATTTT
CASSLPKDRDTDTQYF